The 8 T cell receptor beta chains below were found in one sample sequenced in a study of monozygotic twins with inflammatory bowel disease. Reprocessing the 5' RACE reads, TCRdb reports a single entry for every CDR3 protein and omits DNA. This sample contains some 450,000 distinct CDR3 sequences. Sequencing was carried out using blood. These receptors were obtained from a human donor with ulcerative colitis or Crohn's disease, or a healthy co-twin of an affected twin (not recorded which).

V usage is TRBV20-1 and J usage is TRBJ2-7; TCRdb's D gene call, TRBD1, goes unchecked for lack of DNA. Germline CDR1 and CDR2: DFQATT and SNEGSKA (reference sequence). This CDR3 spans 15 amino acids. Here the CDR3 reads CSASHPGQGNYEQYF.

This chain links TRBV15 with TRBJ2-3; TCRdb lists TRBD1, though no DNA is available to test this call. The CDR3 sequence is 15 residues long. Per germline, CDR1 LNHNV and CDR2 YYDKDF (reference sequence). CDR3: CATSRGTGGEILMYF.

The V gene is TRBV2, the J gene TRBJ2-2; TCRdb returns TRBD1, unconfirmable since there is no DNA. The CDR3 length is 16 residues. Germline V CDR1 and CDR2: SNHLY, FYNNEI. CDR3 in amino acids: CASKQPQGANTGELFF. The full variable domain, in which reference TRBV2 and TRBJ2-2 provide the parts outside the CDR3, is EPEVTQTPSHQVTQMGQEVILRCVPISNHLYFYWYRQILGQKVEFLVSFYNNEISEKSEIFDDQFSVERPDGSNFTLKIRSTKLEDSAMYFCASKQPQGANTGELFFGEGSRLTVL.

The J gene is TRBJ1-3, the V gene TRBV29-1; TCRdb selects TRBD1, and the lack of DNA leaves this call unchecked. Germline CDR1 SQVTM, CDR2 ANQGSEA. The CDR3 is 12 residues long. CDR3 loop: CSVGQGGNTIYF.

The J gene is TRBJ1-4, the V gene TRBV4-2; TCRdb reports TRBD1, a call that lacks DNA to check it against. CDR3 length: 15 residues. Germline-derived CDR1 and CDR2 are LGHNA and YNFKEQ. CDR3 residues: CASTLNVGENEKLFF.

The chain employs TRBV9 and TRBJ1-2. This CDR3 has 15 amino acids. The germline V gene has CDR1 SGDLS and CDR2 YYNGEE. CDR3: CASSVGWVTNYGYTF.

The chain has TRBV6-5 and TRBJ2-3; TCRdb selects TRBD1, and the lack of DNA leaves this call unchecked. Germline CDR1 is MNHEY and CDR2 is SVGAGI. This CDR3 contains 16 residues. The CDR3 spells CASSYSGRGVTDTQYF.

This rearrangement joins TRBV6-1 to TRBJ1-2. This CDR3 region has 15 residues. Germline V CDR1 and CDR2: MNHNS, SASEGT. The CDR3 reads CASSFHRDSDHGYTF.